This TCR beta chain derives from a study of blood T cell repertoires in COVID-19. Seattle cases were enrolled at active infection and followed longitudinally. The data were produced by immunoSEQ multiplex PCR, yet TCRdb's version contains in-frame clones alone and is incomplete. Counted here are 90,000 or so clones, around nine tenths occurring once; the ten biggest clones make up about 18%. Trimming took off 0 bases at V and 6 bases at J, with 14 bases between the two ends. This CDR3 is built from 15 residues. The V gene's germline CDR1 is MNHNS and CDR2 SASEGT. The chain uses TRBV6-1 and TRBJ1-2, with a tentative D call TRBD1 (6 bases). The specimen was peripheral blood. The clonotype was recovered from a woman aged 55-70 years with COVID-19, enrolled during active disease. CDR3 residues: CASSEAWTARNGYTF. CDR3 coding DNA: TGTGCCAGCAGTGAAGCTTGGACAGCTAGGAATGGCTACACCTTC.